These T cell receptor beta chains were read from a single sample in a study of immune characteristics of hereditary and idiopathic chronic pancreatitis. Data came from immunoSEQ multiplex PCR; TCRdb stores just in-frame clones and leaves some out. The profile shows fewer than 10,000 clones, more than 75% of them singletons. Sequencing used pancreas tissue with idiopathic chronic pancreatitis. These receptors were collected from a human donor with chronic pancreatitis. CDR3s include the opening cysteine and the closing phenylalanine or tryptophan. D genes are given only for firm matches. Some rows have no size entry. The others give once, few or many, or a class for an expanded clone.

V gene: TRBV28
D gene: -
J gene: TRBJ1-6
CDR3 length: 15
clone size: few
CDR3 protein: CASSSPIGYNSPLHF
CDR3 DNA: TGTGCCAGCAGTTCGCCTATCGGGTATAATTCACCCCTCCACTTT

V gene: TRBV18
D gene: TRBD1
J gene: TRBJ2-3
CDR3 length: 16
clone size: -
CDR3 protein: CASSPPGQVRKDTQYF
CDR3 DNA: TGTGCCAGCTCACCACCGGGACAGGTTAGGAAAGATACGCAGTATTTT

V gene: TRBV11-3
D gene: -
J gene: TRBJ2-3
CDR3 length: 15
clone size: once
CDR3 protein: CASSRGGAGTDTQYF
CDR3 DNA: TGTGCCAGCAGCCGCGGAGGGGCCGGCACAGATACGCAGTATTTT

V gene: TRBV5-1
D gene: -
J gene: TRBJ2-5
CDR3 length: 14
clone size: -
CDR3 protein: CASSPLGGEETQYF
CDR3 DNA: TGCGCCAGCAGCCCCCTCGGGGGCGAAGAGACCCAGTACTTC

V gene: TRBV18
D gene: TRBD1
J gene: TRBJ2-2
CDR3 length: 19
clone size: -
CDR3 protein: CASSPPDRRHRGVTGELFF
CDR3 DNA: TGTGCCAGCTCACCACCAGATCGCCGCCACAGGGGAGTTACCGGGGAGCTGTTTTTT

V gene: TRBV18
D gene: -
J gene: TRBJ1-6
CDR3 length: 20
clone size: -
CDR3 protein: CASSPVQGSRRGSYNSPLHF
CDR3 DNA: TGTGCCAGCTCACCGGTCCAGGGGAGCCGCCGGGGCTCCTATAATTCACCCCTCCACTTT

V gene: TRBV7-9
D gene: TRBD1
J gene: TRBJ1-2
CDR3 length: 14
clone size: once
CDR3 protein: CASSLGQGDRGYTF
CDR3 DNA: TGTGCCAGCAGCTTAGGACAGGGCGACCGTGGCTACACCTTC

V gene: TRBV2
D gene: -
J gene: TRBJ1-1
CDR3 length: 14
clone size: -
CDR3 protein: CASTRDGGAPEAFF
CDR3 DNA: TGTGCCAGCACCCGGGATGGGGGCGCCCCTGAAGCTTTCTTT

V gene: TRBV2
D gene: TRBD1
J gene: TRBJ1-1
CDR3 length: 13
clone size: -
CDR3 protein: CATSRDRDTEAFF
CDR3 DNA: TGTGCCACCTCCCGGGACAGGGACACTGAAGCTTTCTTT

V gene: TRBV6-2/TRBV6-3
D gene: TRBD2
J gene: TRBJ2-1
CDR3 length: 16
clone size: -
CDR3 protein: CASSRPVAGGNNEQFF
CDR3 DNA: TGTGCCAGCAGTCGACCCGTGGCGGGGGGCAACAATGAGCAGTTCTTC

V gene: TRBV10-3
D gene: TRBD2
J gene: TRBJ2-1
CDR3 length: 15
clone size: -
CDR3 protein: CATHSGGVSYNEQFF
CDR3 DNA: TGTGCCACCCATAGCGGGGGCGTATCCTACAATGAGCAGTTCTTC

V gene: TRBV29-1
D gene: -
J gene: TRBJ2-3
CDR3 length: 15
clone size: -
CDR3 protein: CSVVEGKGSTDTQYF
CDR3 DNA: TGCAGCGTCGTCGAGGGAAAAGGTAGCACAGATACGCAGTATTTT

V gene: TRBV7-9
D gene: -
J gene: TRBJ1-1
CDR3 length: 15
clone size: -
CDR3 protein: CASSHQSGPYTEAFF
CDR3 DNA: TGTGCCAGCAGCCACCAATCGGGACCTTACACTGAAGCTTTCTTT

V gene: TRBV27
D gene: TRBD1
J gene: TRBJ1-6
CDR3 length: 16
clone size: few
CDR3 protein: CASSAPFGTGNSPLHF
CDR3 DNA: TGTGCCAGCAGTGCGCCATTCGGGACAGGGAATTCACCCCTCCACTTT

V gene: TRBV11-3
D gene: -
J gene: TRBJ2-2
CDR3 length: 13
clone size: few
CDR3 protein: CASSLPGSEELFF
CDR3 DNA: TGTGCCAGCAGCTTACCCGGCTCGGAGGAGCTGTTTTTT

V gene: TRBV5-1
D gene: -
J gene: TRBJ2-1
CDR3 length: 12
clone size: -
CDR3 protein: CASSLQYNEQFF
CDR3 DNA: TGCGCCAGCAGCTTGCAGTACAATGAGCAGTTCTTC

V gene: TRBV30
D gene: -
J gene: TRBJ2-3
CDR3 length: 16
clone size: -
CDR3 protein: CAWIELGARPTDTQYF
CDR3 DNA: TGTGCCTGGATAGAGTTGGGGGCCCGACCCACAGATACGCAGTATTTT

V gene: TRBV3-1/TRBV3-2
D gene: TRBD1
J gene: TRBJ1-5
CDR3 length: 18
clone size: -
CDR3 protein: CASSQDPGGGWSNQPQHF
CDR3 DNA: TGTGCCAGCAGCCAGGACCCAGGGGGCGGTTGGAGCAATCAGCCCCAGCATTTT

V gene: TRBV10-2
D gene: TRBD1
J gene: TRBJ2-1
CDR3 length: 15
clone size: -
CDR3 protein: CASSARDRGLNEQFF
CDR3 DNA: TGCGCCAGCAGTGCGCGGGACAGGGGGCTTAATGAGCAGTTCTTC

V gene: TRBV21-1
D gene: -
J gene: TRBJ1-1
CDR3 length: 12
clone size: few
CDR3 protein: CASSKRNTEAFF
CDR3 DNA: TGTGCCAGCAGCAAGAGGAACACTGAAGCTTTCTTT

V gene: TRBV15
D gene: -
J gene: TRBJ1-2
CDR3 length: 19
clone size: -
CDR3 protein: CATSRENRDPRAPGYGYTF
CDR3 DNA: TGTGCCACCAGCAGAGAAAACCGGGACCCGCGGGCACCTGGTTATGGCTACACCTTC

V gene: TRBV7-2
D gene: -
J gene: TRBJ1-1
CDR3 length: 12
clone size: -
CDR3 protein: CASSSSRVEAFF
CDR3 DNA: TGTGCCAGCAGCTCATCCAGGGTTGAAGCTTTCTTT

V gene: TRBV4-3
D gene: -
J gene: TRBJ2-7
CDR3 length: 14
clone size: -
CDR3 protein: CASSQERGSYEQYF
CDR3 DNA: TGCGCCAGCAGCCAAGAGAGAGGCTCCTACGAGCAGTACTTC

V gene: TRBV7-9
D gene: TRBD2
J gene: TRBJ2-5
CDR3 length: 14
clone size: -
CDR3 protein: CAGSLQRGKETQYF
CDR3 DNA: TGTGCCGGCAGCCTCCAGCGGGGGAAAGAGACCCAGTACTTC

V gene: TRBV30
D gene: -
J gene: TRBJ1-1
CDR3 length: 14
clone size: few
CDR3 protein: CAWSVSRAGTEAFF
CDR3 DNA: TGTGCCTGGAGTGTATCCAGGGCGGGCACTGAAGCTTTCTTT